Judged by abundance, the clone carrying this T cell receptor (beta chain) is medium-sized (0.01 to 0.1%). The data originate from a study of spatial heterogeneity in lung cancer. Across the whole study: There were, on average, more than 9.5 raw-read appearances for each unique TCR and UMI combination.

TCRdb reanalysed the 5' RACE reads using MiXCR and keeps one entry per CDR3 protein. In the table there are some 10,000 distinct CDR3 sequences, 8.6% of which are singletons. CDR3 size: 18 residues. Trimming at V came to 5 bases and at J to 1 base, leaving 14 bases not matched to a gene. CDR1 and CDR2 from the germline V gene are SSHAT and FNYEAQ (reference sequence). Time point in this sample: sample taken at primary tumor resection. Tumor, nontumor lung or frozen PBMC supplied whole RNA that was sequenced unsorted. The rearrangement joins TRBV7-7 to TRBJ2-3, with TRBD2 matching over 8 bases. Material: PBMCs, obtained at surgery. The sequence derives from a male donor with early-stage non-small cell lung cancer. The CDR3: CASSPGASGLTRTDTQYF. Here the CDR3 DNA reads TGTGCCAGCAGCCCCGGGGCTAGCGGGCTGACTCGCACAGATACGCAGTATTTT.